The clone carrying this T cell receptor beta chain was seen many times. Its antigen remains unidentified. This specimen belongs to a study of regulatory T cells in long-lasting Graves disease. With 5 bases clipped from V and 0 bases from J, the junction kept 8 bases outside the gene matches. Germline CDR1 reads SEHNR; CDR2 reads FQNEAQ (reference sequence). The CDR3 totals 17 residues. In building TCR beta libraries, iRepertoire HTBI primers were used together with Arm-PCR of CDR3 regions. TCRdb re-analysed the multiplex PCR reads in MiXCR, keeping a single row per CDR3 protein. The table records some 560,000 distinct CDR3 sequences, around 16% of them present only once. Noted time point: newly diagnosed GD, antithyroid drugs for less than 3 months. PBMCs were the source of the RNA used for TCR sequencing. Broader study findings: Favoring TRBV28, TRBJ1-2 and TRBJ2-5 was a feature seen in persistent disease.

These data also featured in a second study, about T cells in Graves' hyperthyroidism and ophthalmopathy. That study reports: RT-PCR in the first round (using the HTBI primer set) targeted the TCR CDR3. Onset of ophthalmopathy came a median roughly 6 months after the model predicted it.

The receptor was isolated from a woman aged 35-60 years with Graves disease. The rearrangement uses TRBV7-9 and TRBJ2-5, with TRBD2 matching 11 bases. Sample: peripheral blood mononuclear cells (PBMCs), taken at new diagnosis, from a patient treated with antithyroid drugs. CDR3 protein: CASSPFLAGGHQETQYF. CDR3 bases: TGTGCCAGCAGCCCCTTTCTAGCGGGGGGCCACCAAGAGACCCAGTACTTC.